The 14 T cell receptor beta chains reported below all come from one sample, sequenced in a study of T cell repertoires in cytomegalovirus infection. MiXCR was run by TCRdb on the reads, yielding one entry per CDR3 protein. This sample carries approximately 250,000 distinct CDR3 sequences, around 6.2% of them seen once, and the ten largest clones take about 6.5%. The specimen sequenced was PBMCs. These receptors were obtained from a human donor in good health (CMV status not recorded). Some clones in this sample may be carry-over from other donors' samples.

The chain uses TRBV6-2 or TRBV6-3 and TRBJ1-1, with a possible D match to TRBD1 (5 bases). The V gene lost 6 bases and the J gene lost 7 bases, with 21 bases spanning the gap. Per the germline V gene, CDR1 is MNHEY and CDR2 is SVGEGT. The CDR3 consists of 15 residues. The CDR3, as DNA: TGTGCCAGCAGGCTCGACTGGCGCCCGGGGGTTGAAGCTTTCTTT. Translating it yields CASRLDWRPGVEAFF.

This clonotype was counted many times. This sequence joins TRBV13 and TRBJ1-4; D ambiguous. Deletions cut 4 bases from V and 7 bases from J, with 16 bases between. The CDR3 has 15 amino acids. Germline assignment: CDR1 PRHDT and CDR2 FYEKMQ (reference sequence). The CDR3 region is CASSSTDGTAEKLFF. CDR3 coding DNA: TGTGCCAGCAGCTCAACGGACGGTACTGCTGAAAAACTGTTTTTT. The full variable domain, its missing parts supplied by reference TRBV13 and TRBJ1-4, is AAGVIQSPRHLIKEKRETATLKCYPIPRHDTVYWYQQGPGQDPQFLISFYEKMQSDKGSIPDRFSAQQFSDYHSELNMSSLELGDSALYFCASSSTDGTAEKLFFGSGTQLSVL.

This clonotype showed up many times. The rearrangement links TRBV19 to TRBJ2-1, with 8 bases identical to TRBD1. The length of the CDR3 is 15 residues. The germline V gene has CDR1 LNHDA and CDR2 SQIVND (reference sequence). In nucleotides, the CDR3 is TGTGCAACAGGTCCCGGGACAGGAACTTCCAATGAGCAGTTCTTC. Its translation is CATGPGTGTSNEQFF. The variable domain in full, completed from reference TRBV19 and TRBJ2-1, reads DGGITQSPKYLFRKEGQNVTLSCEQNLNHDAMYWYRQDPGQGLRLIYYSQIVNDFQKGDIAEGYSVSREKKESFPLTVTSAQKNPTAFYLCATGPGTGTSNEQFFGPGTRLTVL.

The rearrangement links TRBV2 to TRBJ2-2; D assignment may be TRBD1 or TRBD2 (6 bases each). The CDR3 sequence is 14 residues long. Trimming cost V 9 bases and J 1 base, with 12 bases left between them. Germline V gene data show CDR1 as SNHLY and CDR2 as FYNNEI. The CDR3 sequence: CASGGLENTGELFF. DNA for the CDR3: TGTGCCAGTGGGGGGCTCGAGAACACCGGGGAGCTGTTTTTT.

This clonotype was recorded many times. The chain carries TRBV12-3 or TRBV12-4 and TRBJ2-5; D may match TRBD1 or TRBD2 (6 bases each). Trimming removed 6 bases from V and 5 bases from J, with 13 bases in between. The CDR3 length is 13 residues. The CDR3 region is CASRVGGVETQYF. The CDR3 nucleotides read TGTGCCAGCAGAGTGGGGGGCGTTGAGACCCAGTACTTC.

This clonotype has ten or more counts. The rearrangement joins TRBV5-5 to TRBJ2-5, with 12 nucleotides matching TRBD2. After removal of 2 bases from V and 7 bases from J, the junction contained 3 bases not matched to a gene. The CDR3 has 14 amino acids. Germline V CDR1 and CDR2: SGHKS, YYEKEE (reference sequence). Here the CDR3 reads CASSFATSGGTQYF. As DNA, the CDR3 is TGTGCCAGCAGCTTCGCGACTAGCGGGGGGACCCAGTACTTC.

This clonotype was seen repeatedly, ten times or more. CDR3 bases: TGTGCCAGCAAAAGGGGGCTGGGGGGTAGGGATACGCAGTATTTT. Protein: CASKRGLGGRDTQYF. The rearrangement joins TRBV7-2 to TRBJ2-3; maybe TRBD1 (7 bases). CDR3 size: 15 residues. Trimming removed 7 bases from V and 6 bases from J, with 20 bases in between. CDR1 and CDR2 from the germline V gene are SGHTA and FQGNSA. Using reference TRBV7-2 and TRBJ2-3 for the parts outside the CDR3, the full variable domain is GAGVSQSPSNKVTEKGKDVELRCDPISGHTALYWYRQSLGQGLEFLIYFQGNSAPDKSGLPSDRFSAERTGGSVSTLTIQRTQQEDSAVYLCASKRGLGGRDTQYFGPGTRLTVL.

This clonotype was observed many times. The genes are TRBV12-3 or TRBV12-4 and TRBJ1-4, with TRBD1 as a possible D gene (5 bases). The CDR3 totals 14 residues. Trimming took 5 bases from V and 5 from J, leaving 12 bases between them. The CDR3 here is CASSTQGENEKLFF. The CDR3 DNA reads as TGTGCCAGCAGTACGCAGGGCGAAAATGAAAAACTGTTTTTT.

At least ten counts were recorded for this clonotype. DNA for the CDR3: TGTGCCAGCAGCCGTGAAGGGAGCAATCAGCCCCAGCATTTT. This sequence encodes CASSREGSNQPQHF. The V call is TRBV7-2, the J call TRBJ1-5, with D uncertain. V dropped 5 bases and J dropped 1 base, with 9 bases sitting between them. Germline V lookup: CDR1 SGHTA, CDR2 FQGNSA. The CDR3 is made up of 14 amino acids.

This clonotype was counted ten times or more. The rearrangement uses TRBV5-1 and TRBJ1-5, with a possible D match to TRBD1 (6 bases). Germline V CDR1 and CDR2: SGHRS, YFSETQ. The CDR3 totals 15 residues. V was pared by 0 bases and J by 5 bases, with 12 bases between. CDR3 protein: CASSLVGGQDQPQHF. The CDR3 bases are TGCGCCAGCAGCTTGGTAGGGGGGCAGGATCAGCCCCAGCATTTT.

This clonotype was counted ten times or more. V and J are TRBV7-2 and TRBJ1-3; D unclear. The CDR3 spans 15 residues. CDR1 is SGHTA and CDR2 is FQGNSA in the germline V gene. Trimming stripped 5 bases from V and 0 bases from J, with 11 bases between. DNA for the CDR3: TGTGCCAGCAGCCCCTATGTCAACTCTGGAAACACCATATATTTT. Protein sequence: CASSPYVNSGNTIYF.

This clonotype came up a few times. The genes are TRBV3-1 and TRBJ1-5; D unclear. The germline V and J ends were trimmed by 4 bases and 9 bases, with 19 bases remaining between them. Germline V gene sequence: CDR1 LGHDT, CDR2 YNNKEL (reference sequence). The CDR3 covers 15 residues. CDR3 in amino acids: CASSPAEARPSPQHF. The CDR3 DNA is TGTGCCAGCAGCCCAGCCGAGGCCCGACCCTCGCCCCAGCATTTT.

This clonotype was picked up a small number of times. The chain is built from TRBV20-1 and TRBJ1-2; 11 bases align to TRBD1. This CDR3 contains 13 residues. CDR1 is DFQATT and CDR2 is SNEGSKA in the germline V gene (reference sequence). Trimming at V came to 6 bases and at J to 3 bases, leaving 3 bases not matched to a gene. Here the CDR3 reads CSARTGGYYGYTF. CDR3 in DNA: TGCAGTGCAAGGACAGGGGGCTACTATGGCTACACCTTC.

The chain's CDR3 is CASSFDYYEQYF. The CDR3 DNA sequence: TGTGCCAGCAGCTTTGACTACTACGAGCAGTACTTC. The chain uses TRBV7-6 and TRBJ2-7, with a possible D match to TRBD2 (5 bases). V was cut by 3 bases and J by 3 bases, with 6 bases left in between. The CDR3 contains 12 residues. CDR1 and CDR2 from the germline V gene are SGHVS and FNYEAQ.